This T cell receptor (beta chain) comes out of a study of cytomegalovirus exposure and HLA in healthy donors. Whole-study results and caveats: Three CMV-associated chains were confirmed in vitro to be specific for CMV antigens. With later analysis, a missense DCLRE1C variant became linked to TCR beta V- and J-gene trimming.

A single count supports this clone. Its antigen is unidentified. PCR employed 60 Vbeta and 13 Jbeta primers. Repertoires were generated with immunoSEQ multiplex PCR, while TCRdb's copy carries only in-frame clones and drops some. The sample yields roughly 120,000 clones, roughly four fifths seen once. Germline CDR1 is SGHVS and CDR2 is FNYEAQ. Trimming stripped 2 bases from V and 10 bases from J, with 14 bases between. CDR3 size: 13 residues. The sequenced material came from PBMCs. The chain uses TRBV7-6 and TRBJ1-1; D is undetermined. The receptor's source is a woman between 18 and 29 years old in good health and CMV-seronegative. As DNA, the CDR3 is TGTGCCAGCAGCTTATCTCCGGGTTTGGGAGCTTTCTTT. Translation: CASSLSPGLGAFF.